The 16 T cell receptor beta chains listed next were all sequenced from one sample in a study of blood T cells in healthy people across ages. A second PCR, run for about 7 to 12 cycles, used a sample-barcoded 5' primer plus a J-beta primer mix. TCRdb re-derived calls from the 5' RACE reads in MiXCR, one entry per CDR3 protein. The sample lists around 1,500,000 distinct CDR3 sequences, approximately 28% occurring once. The sequenced material came from blood. These TCRs come from a woman under 40 in good health.

This clonotype was seen more than once but under ten times. The J gene is TRBJ2-6, the V gene TRBV4-2; D perhaps matches TRBD2 (5 bases). The V gene lost 5 bases and the J gene lost 9 bases, with 11 bases spanning the gap. This CDR3 contains 13 residues. Germline V lookup: CDR1 LGHNA, CDR2 YNFKEQ. The CDR3 reads CASSYTRVNVLTF. The CDR3 DNA sequence: TGTGCCAGCAGCTATACTAGGGTCAACGTCCTGACTTTC.

The chain recombines TRBV7-7 with TRBJ1-2; TRBD1 aligns across 10 bases. Per the germline V gene, CDR1 is SSHAT and CDR2 is FNYEAQ (reference sequence). This CDR3 is 17 amino acids long. After removal of 2 bases from V and 5 bases from J, the junction contained 11 bases not matched to a gene. The chain's CDR3 is CASSLPRDRDRGYGYTF. CDR3 nucleotides: TGTGCCAGCAGCTTACCCCGGGACAGGGACAGGGGATATGGCTACACCTTC.

This clonotype came up a few times. CDR3 region: CASSTDRARMGQYF. CDR3 nucleotides: TGCGCCAGCAGCACGGACAGGGCCCGAATGGGGCAGTACTTC. The chain is built from TRBV5-1 and TRBJ2-7; 8 nucleotides align to TRBD1. Trimming removed 4 bases from V and 9 bases from J; junction bases left unmatched: 12. The germline CDR1 and CDR2 sequences are SGHRS and YFSETQ. The CDR3 totals 14 residues.

Details on this clonotype: A much larger clone sits a single nucleotide away, making a read error possible. The rearrangement joins TRBV7-6 to TRBJ2-1; the D gene is possibly TRBD1 (5 bases). The J call may be mistaken, given a closer DNA end match to TRBJ2-7. Germline V gives CDR1 SGHVS, CDR2 FNYEAQ. This CDR3 is 17 amino acids long. The CDR3 DNA reads TGTGCCAGCAGCCCTGCCCCGATAGGGGTAGTCGGTAATGAGCAGTACTTC. Amino acid sequence: CASSPAPIGVVGNEQYF.

A word on this clonotype: With a much larger clone just one base away, this may be a read error. V and J are TRBV24-1 and TRBJ2-3; D unresolved. Germline V gives CDR1 KGHDR, CDR2 SFDVKD. V lost 0 bases and J lost 2, with 2 bases in between. The CDR3 spans 13 residues. Here the CDR3 reads CATSDLHTDTQYF. As DNA, the CDR3 is TGTGCCACCAGTGATTTGCACACAGATACGCAGTATTTT.

The chain recombines TRBV5-5 with TRBJ2-7, with TRBD2 identical over 8 bases. The trim removed 0 bases at V and 5 bases at J, leaving 7 bases unmatched. This CDR3 comprises 15 residues. The germline CDR1 and CDR2 sequences are SGHKS and YYEKEE (reference sequence). CDR3 in DNA: TGTGCCAGCAGCTTGGCACCCCTGCGGGAGGACGAGCAGTACTTC. Its protein is CASSLAPLREDEQYF.

This clonotype was counted at least ten times. The chain joins TRBV29-1 to TRBJ2-7; 11 nucleotides align to TRBD2. The CDR3 totals 14 residues. In germline, CDR1 is SQVTM, CDR2 ANQGSEA. The junction had 3 bases not matched to a gene; V was cut back by 3 bases and J by 2 bases. The CDR3 is CSVDTSGGTYEQYF. CDR3 coding DNA: TGCAGCGTTGATACTAGCGGGGGAACCTACGAGCAGTACTTC.

The V gene is TRBV20-1, the J gene TRBJ2-4; 7 bases are a match to TRBD1. Germline trimming cut 5 bases from V and 14 bases from J; bases unmatched to any gene: 9. The CDR3 loop spans 11 amino acids. The germline gives CDR1 DFQATT, CDR2 SNEGSKA (reference sequence). CDR3 sequence reads: CSALSPQGKYF. CDR3 DNA: TGCAGTGCTCTCTCCCCACAGGGGAAGTACTTC.

Concerning this clonotype itself: The junction shows a germline mismatch at one end, possibly a read error. This chain connects TRBV11-2 to TRBJ2-7; a possible D gene is TRBD2 (6 bases). The J call may not be correct, given that the DNA end is closer to TRBJ2-5. The CDR3 loop spans 17 amino acids. Germline CDR1 is SGHAT and CDR2 is FQNNGV. This CDR3 reads CACSLRILGGDPVTQYF. CDR3 nucleotide sequence: TGTGCCTGCAGCTTAAGGATTCTGGGAGGTGATCCTGTGACCCAGTACTTC.

On this clonotype itself: A much larger clone sits a single nucleotide away, making a read error possible. V is TRBV7-9 and J is TRBJ2-3; D is uncertain. Per germline, CDR1 SEHNR and CDR2 FQNEAQ (reference sequence). The CDR3 loop spans 12 amino acids. CDR3 region: CSSSFGADTQYF. CDR3 nucleotides: TGTTCCAGCAGCTTTGGCGCCGATACGCAGTATTTT.

As to this clonotype: A junction boundary mismatches the germline segment, possibly from a read error. This chain links TRBV6-5 with TRBJ1-2; 9 bases are shared with TRBD1. CDR1 is MNHEY and CDR2 is SVGAGI in the germline V gene. This CDR3 has 13 amino acids. CDR3 loop: CASSYGTGIGCTF. The CDR3 bases are TGTGCCAGCAGTTACGGGACAGGGATCGGCTGCACCTTC.

The chain uses TRBV5-1 and TRBJ1-1, with D unresolved. With 1 base removed from V and 4 bases from J, the gap between germline ends came to 11 bases. There are 14 residues in the CDR3. CDR1 is SGHRS, CDR2 YFSETQ, per germline. CDR3 residues: CASSLRQESTEAFF. The CDR3 DNA reads as TGCGCCAGCAGCTTGAGGCAGGAGAGCACTGAAGCTTTCTTT.

This clonotype came up a few times. The V call is TRBV4-1, the J call TRBJ2-3; possibly TRBD2 for D (7 bases). The CDR3 is 15 amino acids. Trimming left V 0 bases short and J 6 bases short, with 13 bases between. In germline, CDR1 is MGHRA, CDR2 YSYEKL. CDR3 amino acids: CASSQDRGGGDTQYF. DNA for the CDR3: TGCGCCAGCAGCCAAGATAGGGGGGGTGGGGATACGCAGTATTTT.

The table lists this clonotype with a few counts. The chain couples TRBV6-5 to TRBJ1-1, with unresolved D. The CDR3 has 14 amino acids. The ends were cut back, 6 bases at V and 0 bases at J, with 11 bases in the middle. CDR1 and CDR2 (germline): MNHEY, SVGAGI. CDR3 sequence: CASRFQAMNTEAFF. The CDR3 DNA is TGTGCCAGCAGATTCCAGGCCATGAACACTGAAGCTTTCTTT.

The rearrangement joins TRBV28 to TRBJ1-2; a possible D gene is TRBD1 (6 bases). Germline assignment: CDR1 MDHEN and CDR2 SYDVKM. Trimming removed 4 bases from V and 6 bases from J, with 18 bases in between. The CDR3 has 15 residues. CDR3 in DNA: TGTGCCAGCAGTTCCATTACCGGGACAAAGGATGGCTACACCTTC. Translating gives CASSSITGTKDGYTF.

This chain joins TRBV29-1 and TRBJ2-3; 7 bases are shared with TRBD1. There are 15 residues in the CDR3. CDR1 and CDR2 (germline): SQVTM, ANQGSEA. V lost 5 bases to trimming and J lost 0 bases; unmatched junction nucleotides: 8. The CDR3 DNA reads TGCAGCGTTTCTTCTGGGACAGCAAGCACAGATACGCAGTATTTT. Its translation is CSVSSGTASTDTQYF.